A selection of T cell receptor beta chains follows, all from one sample in a study of T cells after yellow fever vaccination. Each CDR3 protein is one row after TCRdb ran MiXCR on the 5' RACE reads. The repertoire has 600,000 to 750,000 distinct CDR3 sequences, approximately 13% of them found once; the top ten carry about 15%. The input for sequencing was PBMCs, taken on the day of the yellow fever booster vaccination. The receptors were gathered from a man aged 25 to 40 who received the YFV17D yellow fever vaccine. Both conserved end residues are part of each CDR3. Each record gives: clone size, V gene, J gene, D gene, CDR3 protein, CDR3 DNA. D genes are given only for firm matches. The listing skips clone size in some rows; elsewhere it reads once, few, many or a size class.

.	TRBV20-1	TRBJ2-3	.	CSALPGTATDTQYF	TGCAGTGCCTTGCCGGGGACTGCCACAGATACGCAGTATTTT
few	TRBV7-9	TRBJ2-4	.	CASSLNPAGIMYF	TGTGCCAGCAGCTTAAACCCCGCGGGAATAATGTACTTC
few	TRBV10-3	TRBJ2-1	TRBD2	CAARKRENYNEQFF	TGTGCCGCCAGAAAGCGGGAGAACTACAATGAGCAGTTCTTC
.	TRBV29-1	TRBJ1-1	.	CSALSGSTEAFF	TGCAGCGCGCTTAGTGGGTCCACTGAAGCTTTCTTT
few	TRBV6-1	TRBJ2-4	.	CASSESFGAGSIQYF	TGTGCCAGCAGTGAAAGTTTCGGGGCAGGGTCCATTCAGTACTTC
.	TRBV5-1	TRBJ2-1	.	CPGVSDLTRFF	TGCCCCGGAGTCTCGGATTTAACAAGGTTCTTC
many	TRBV4-3	TRBJ2-7	TRBD1	CASSQGTGRYEQYF	TGCGCCAGCAGCCAGGGGACAGGGCGGTACGAGCAGTACTTC
many	TRBV7-2	TRBJ2-5	TRBD1	CASSSTGPETQYF	TGTGCCAGCAGCTCGACAGGGCCAGAGACCCAGTACTTC
.	TRBV24-1	TRBJ2-5	.	CATSQAGAGLETQCF	TGTGCCACCAGCCAAGCCGGCGCCGGGTTGGAGACCCAGTGCTTC
few	TRBV27	TRBJ2-1	.	CASSFFTADNEQFF	TGTGCCAGCAGTTTCTTTACAGCGGACAATGAGCAGTTCTTC
few	TRBV9	TRBJ1-6	.	CASSADSWSSPLHF	TGTGCCAGCAGCGCGGACAGTTGGAGCTCACCCCTCCACTTT
.	TRBV14	TRBJ2-7	.	CASSPGPRGEQYF	TGTGCCAGCAGCCCGGGACCCAGGGGAGAGCAGTACTTC
few	TRBV12-3/TRBV12-4	TRBJ2-7	TRBD2	CASRWNSGSYEQYF	TGTGCCAGCAGGTGGAATAGCGGGAGTTACGAGCAGTACTTC
many	TRBV4-3	TRBJ2-7	.	CASSQDAASSYEQYF	TGCGCCAGCAGCCAAGATGCGGCTAGCTCCTACGAGCAGTACTTC
few	TRBV28	TRBJ2-5	.	CASSFPQGSGETQYF	TGTGCCAGCAGTTTTCCGCAGGGGTCTGGAGAGACCCAGTACTTC
.	TRBV3-1	TRBJ2-7	.	CASSHGKNYYEQYF	TGTGCCAGCAGCCACGGTAAAAACTACTACGAGCAGTACTTC
few	TRBV7-8	TRBJ2-1	.	CASSSIHGRDVGDTEQFF	TGTGCCAGCAGCTCAATTCATGGTAGGGACGTGGGAGACACTGAGCAGTTCTTC
.	TRBV20-1	TRBJ2-2	.	CSAREGAGAGELFF	TGCAGTGCTAGAGAGGGGGCGGGGGCCGGGGAGCTGTTTTTT
many	TRBV6-5	TRBJ2-7	TRBD2	CASSYGRAGTSGVPYEQYF	TGTGCCAGCAGCTATGGAAGAGCTGGGACTAGCGGGGTCCCCTACGAGCAGTACTTC
few	TRBV12-3/TRBV12-4	TRBJ1-2	TRBD1	CASSSWRGQVGGYTF	TGTGCCAGCAGTAGTTGGAGGGGGCAAGTAGGTGGCTACACCTTC
few	TRBV7-4	TRBJ2-7	.	CASSQHSLTYEQYF	TGTGCCAGCAGCCAGCACAGTCTTACCTACGAGCAGTACTTC
.	TRBV7-2	TRBJ2-7	.	CASSSAPPGYEQYF	TGTGCCAGCAGCTCTGCGCCCCCCGGCTACGAGCAGTACTTC
.	TRBV28	TRBJ2-7	TRBD2	CATESGRRYEQYF	TGTGCCACAGAAAGCGGGAGGAGGTACGAGCAGTACTTC
few	TRBV29-1	TRBJ1-2	.	CSVGTDYGYTF	TGCAGCGTCGGGACTGACTATGGCTACACCTTC
.	TRBV27	TRBJ2-1	.	CASIKKVVQGGLYEQFF	TGTGCCAGCATCAAAAAGGTTGTTCAGGGGGGTTTATATGAGCAGTTCTTC
.	TRBV3-1	TRBJ1-5	.	CASSLQGQQPQHF	TGTGCCAGCAGCTTACAGGGCCAGCAGCCCCAGCATTTT
few	TRBV14	TRBJ2-5	TRBD1	CASSQPLRGQGYQETQYF	TGTGCCAGCAGCCAACCCCTTAGGGGACAGGGATACCAAGAGACCCAGTACTTC